This is a list of T cell receptor beta chains from one sample in a study of blood T cells in healthy people across ages. One entry per CDR3 protein, called by TCRdb with MiXCR from the 5' RACE reads. The table lists approximately 1.5 million distinct CDR3 sequences, around 35% of them singletons. The sequenced material came from blood. The receptor set was obtained from a woman aged 25-40 years in good health. The CDR3 runs from the conserved cysteine through the conserved F or W.

TRBJ2-7 | TRBV29-1 | CSVEVSGRPYEQYF
TRBJ2-5 | TRBV9 | CASSVEGRDETQYF
TRBJ2-5 | TRBV5-1 | CASRTAQETQYF
TRBJ1-1 | TRBV25-1 | CASSKGASTEAFF
TRBJ1-2 | TRBV14 | CASSQVLGQNYGYTF
TRBJ2-3 | TRBV3-1 | CASSQGTYLLDTQYF
TRBJ2-7 | TRBV29-1 | CSVEDYLYEQYF
TRBJ2-5 | TRBV27 | CASRTGYQETQYF
TRBJ2-1 | TRBV20-1 | CNARDRFNEQFF
TRBJ2-1 | TRBV11-2 | CASSLDRHNEQFF
TRBJ1-5 | TRBV7-8 | CASSLGGVGTQPQHF
TRBJ2-5 | TRBV7-2 | CASSPGTPFHGETQYF
TRBJ1-2 | TRBV2 | CASSPGPTGGYTF
TRBJ2-7 | TRBV29-1 | CSVPGTGGYEQYF
TRBJ2-3 | TRBV7-9 | CASSPQGLAADTQYF
TRBJ2-4 | TRBV11-2 | CASSPDDSRLGGREQYF
TRBJ2-5 | TRBV13 | CASSWGEFRETQYF
TRBJ2-5 | TRBV7-9 | CATTQAAGWETQYF
TRBJ2-1 | TRBV2 | CASHTRTGKNEQFF
TRBJ1-2 | TRBV27 | CASSFLGTGKSNYGYTF
TRBJ1-2 | TRBV5-1 | CASRGYRDRGSNYGYTF